This T cell receptor beta chain was sequenced for a study of post-analysis software for immune sequencing data. Turning to the study itself: Disease courses included relapsing-remitting, secondary progressive and progressive-relapsing multiple sclerosis. General study results and limits: Same-batch samples co-clustered strongly by F measure. Comparison with controls showed significantly lower normalized Chao1 diversity in multiple sclerosis patients. Compared with controls, patients had more of five TRBV segments, including TRBV5-6, TRBV5-1 and TRBV20-1.

Carried by the TCR beta cDNA libraries were unique molecular identifiers. Each batch of about 0.95 to 11 million T cells produced 500,000 to 600,000 cDNA molecules. TCRdb redid the calling of the PCR reads with MiXCR, one entry per CDR3 protein. This table holds roughly 200,000 distinct CDR3 sequences, around 29% found once. This CDR3 comprises 12 residues. The germline V and J ends were trimmed by 2 bases and 2 bases, with 6 bases remaining between them. Germline V lookup: CDR1 SQVTM, CDR2 ANQGSEA. In this sample, this clonotype turned up many times. Its antigen is as yet unknown. The receptor was isolated from a girl younger than 18 with multiple sclerosis. The sample taken for sequencing was blood. V and J are TRBV29-1 and TRBJ1-2; weak D call: TRBD1 (5 bases). CDR3 region: CSVERGNYGYTF. CDR3 coding DNA: TGCAGCGTTGAACGGGGCAACTATGGCTACACCTTC.